The sequence of this T cell receptor beta chain was determined in a study of blood T cell repertoires in COVID-19. TCRdb's table, derived via immunoSEQ multiplex PCR, lists solely in-frame clones and lacks some. The sample records roughly 140,000 clones, around 80% being singletons. This CDR3 has 15 residues. In germline, CDR1 is LGHDT, CDR2 YNNKEL (reference sequence). Trimming cost V 1 base and J 4 bases, with 11 bases left between them. The clonotype was recovered from a woman in her forties or fifties in a cohort sampled during active or convalescent COVID-19. This sequence joins TRBV3-1 (or the pseudogene TRBV3-2) and TRBJ1-3; D remains ambiguous. Sequencing was done on a sample of peripheral blood. CDR3 residues: CASSQAYGYGNTIYF. CDR3 coding DNA: TGTGCCAGCAGCCAAGCATACGGGTACGGAAACACCATATATTTT.